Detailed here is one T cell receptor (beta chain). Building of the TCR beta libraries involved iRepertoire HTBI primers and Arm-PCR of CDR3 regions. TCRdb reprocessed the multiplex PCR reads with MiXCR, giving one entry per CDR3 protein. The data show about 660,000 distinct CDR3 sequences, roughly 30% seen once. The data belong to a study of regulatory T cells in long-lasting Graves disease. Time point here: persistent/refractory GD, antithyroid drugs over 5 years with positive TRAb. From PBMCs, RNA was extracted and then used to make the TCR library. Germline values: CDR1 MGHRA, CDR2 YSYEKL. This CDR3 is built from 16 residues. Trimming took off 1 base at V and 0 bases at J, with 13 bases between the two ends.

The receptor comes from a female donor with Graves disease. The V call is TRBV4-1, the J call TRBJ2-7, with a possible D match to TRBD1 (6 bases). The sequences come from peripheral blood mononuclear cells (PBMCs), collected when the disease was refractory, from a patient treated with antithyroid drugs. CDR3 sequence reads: CASSQGGGRFSYEQYF. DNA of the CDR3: TGCGCCAGCAGCCAAGGTGGGGGCAGGTTCTCCTACGAGCAGTACTTC.